This record concerns one TCR beta chain sequence. Since a much larger clone is just one base distant, this may be a read error. The entry originates in a study of T-cell reconstitution after alpha-beta-depleted transplantation in children. Between the trimmed V and J ends, which lost 4 bases and 1 base, there was a span of 4 bases. The CDR3 is 12 residues long. Germline values: CDR1 MDHEN, CDR2 SYDVKM. A TCRbeta library incorporating unique molecular identifiers was prepared. One entry per CDR3 protein results from TCRdb running MiXCR on the PCR reads. The sample consists of about 400,000 distinct CDR3 sequences, around 21% of them appearing once.

The chain employs TRBV28 and TRBJ1-1, with D unclear. The material sequenced was PBMCs from the stem cell graft donor, taken from the stem cell graft. The source is a human donor who donated a stem cell graft to a child with acute myeloid leukemia. CDR3 DNA sequence: TGTGCCAGCAGTTACACGAACACTGAAGCTTTCTTT. It translates to CASSYTNTEAFF. The full variable domain, rest sourced from reference TRBV28 and TRBJ1-1, is DVKVTQSSRYLVKRTGEKVFLECVQDMDHENMFWYRQDPGLGLRLIYFSYDVKMKEKGDIPEGYSVSREKKERFSLILESASTNQTSMYLCASSYTNTEAFFGQGTRLTVV.